This T cell receptor (beta chain) was documented in a study of blood T cells in healthy people across ages. The germline V gene encodes CDR1 SGHAT and CDR2 FQDESV (reference sequence). The CDR3 totals 15 residues. Trimming cost V 1 base and J 4 bases, with 11 bases left between them. A J-beta primer mix and a sample-barcoded 5' primer were used in a second PCR of about 7 to 12 cycles. Each sample yielded at least 3 million CDR3-containing paired-end reads. TCRdb used MiXCR to reprocess the 5' RACE reads, holding one entry per CDR3 protein. The data show 540,000 or so distinct CDR3 sequences, less than 25% seen once. The data were also submitted as part of a second study, on T cells of mothers and their children.

This TCR was sampled from a boy younger than 18 in good health. Sequenced: blood. The chain couples TRBV11-1 to TRBJ2-1; the D is unclear. This chain's CDR3 is CASSLDTGPYNEQFF. Here the CDR3 DNA reads TGTGCCAGCAGCTTAGACACCGGACCATACAATGAGCAGTTCTTC.